Following are 28 T cell receptor beta chains from one sample sequenced in a study of T cells in Graves' hyperthyroidism and ophthalmopathy. Amplified regions were TCR beta CDR3 sequences from RNA transcripts. The primer set for the first-round RT-PCR of the TCR CDR3 was HTBI. MiXCR was run by TCRdb on the multiplex PCR reads, yielding one entry per CDR3 protein. The sample has approximately 620,000 distinct CDR3 sequences, about 15% seen once; the top ten hold less than 6%. Material: blood. The source is a woman in her 30s with Graves' hyperthyroidism that later progressed to Graves' ophthalmopathy.

Ten or more counts support this clonotype. The chain couples TRBV5-1 to TRBJ2-3, with a possible D match to TRBD1 (5 bases). Germline V CDR1 and CDR2: SGHRS, YFSETQ. The CDR3 runs 16 residues. The germline V and J ends were trimmed by 5 bases and 7 bases, with 23 bases remaining between them. CDR3 nucleotide sequence: TGCGCCAGCAGTAAGCAGGGCCTCGAACGGAGAAATACGCAGTATTTT. Protein product: CASSKQGLERRNTQYF.

This clonotype occurred many times. The chain links TRBV11-1 to TRBJ2-3; D tentatively fits TRBD1 or TRBD2 (5 bases each). Germline values: CDR1 SGHAT, CDR2 FQDESV (reference sequence). V was cut by 2 bases and J by 4 bases, with 13 bases left in between. The CDR3 runs 15 residues. In nucleotides, the CDR3 is TGTGCCAGCAGCTTAAATCTGGGGGTGGCAGATACGCAGTATTTT. Amino acid sequence: CASSLNLGVADTQYF.

There are a few counts of this clonotype. CDR3 coding DNA: TGTGCCAGCAGCCAAGTAACAAGACTAGATGAGCAGTTCTTC. Its translation: CASSQVTRLDEQFF. The gene calls are TRBV14 and TRBJ2-1; perhaps TRBD2 as D (6 bases). The CDR3 contains 14 residues. The germline CDR1 and CDR2 sequences are SGHDN and FVKESK. Trimming took off 1 base at V and 8 bases at J, with 12 bases between the two ends.

This clonotype was recorded many times. This rearrangement joins TRBV27 to TRBJ2-1; D is undetermined. Germline CDR1 reads MNHEY; CDR2 reads SMNVEV (reference sequence). V was trimmed by 2 bases and J by 13 bases, leaving 12 bases between them. The CDR3 totals 12 residues. CDR3 bases: TGTGCCAGCAGTTTAACTTCTCAGTTCCAGTTCTTC. This translates into CASSLTSQFQFF.

The chain employs TRBV19 and TRBJ1-5, with D hard to call. The CDR3 totals 16 residues. Trimming took off 3 bases at V and 0 bases at J, with 12 bases between the two ends. CDR1 and CDR2 from the germline V gene are LNHDA and SQIVND (reference sequence). As DNA, the CDR3 is TGTGCCAGTAGTATGGATGGTTTCTCTAGCAATCAGCCCCAGCATTTT. Its translation is CASSMDGFSSNQPQHF. The variable domain in full, with the rest retrieved from reference TRBV19 and TRBJ1-5, is DGGITQSPKYLFRKEGQNVTLSCEQNLNHDAMYWYRQDPGQGLRLIYYSQIVNDFQKGDIAEGYSVSREKKESFPLTVTSAQKNPTAFYLCASSMDGFSSNQPQHFGDGTRLSIL.

This clonotype was counted ten times or more. The genes are TRBV10-3 and TRBJ1-1; possible D gene TRBD1, 6 bases. CDR3 size: 16 residues. Trimming took 10 bases from V and 0 from J, leaving 21 bases between them. Germline-derived CDR1 and CDR2 are ENHRY and SYGVKD. DNA for the CDR3: TGTGCCACCAATCGAGGTGCGGGGGACATGAACACTGAAGCTTTCTTT. Amino acid sequence: CATNRGAGDMNTEAFF.

This clonotype showed up many times. The V call is TRBV9, the J call TRBJ2-2; D gene unclear. V lost 3 bases, J lost 7 bases, and 16 bases lay in between. The germline gives CDR1 SGDLS, CDR2 YYNGEE. CDR3 length equals 15 residues. DNA for the CDR3: TGTGCCAGCAGCGGCCTTAGGAGTCTCAACGGGGAGCTGTTTTTT. Its translation: CASSGLRSLNGELFF.

In the case of this clonotype: A much larger clone differs from this one at a single base, so this may be a read error. The chain recombines TRBV2 with TRBJ1-4; D not resolved. CDR3 length: 13 residues. Germline values: CDR1 SNHLY, CDR2 FYNNEI. V gave up 5 bases and J gave up 6 bases, with 10 bases separating them. The CDR3 reads CASSPPSDEKLFF. CDR3 DNA: TGTGCCAGCAGTCCACCGTCAGATGAAAAACTGTTTTTT. Filled out from reference TRBV2 and TRBJ1-4, the complete variable domain reads EPEVTQTPSHQVTQMGQEVILRCVPISNHLYFYWYRQILGQKVEFLVSFYNNEISEKSEIFDDQFSVERPDGSNFTLKIRSTKLEDSAMYFCASSPPSDEKLFFGSGTQLSVL.

V is TRBV6-1 and J is TRBJ1-1; possibly TRBD1 for D (6 bases). V dropped 7 bases and J dropped 3 bases, with 12 bases sitting between them. The CDR3 is 13 amino acids. The germline gives CDR1 MNHNS, CDR2 SASEGT. This chain's CDR3 is CASTQQGYTEAFF. Written as DNA, the CDR3 is TGTGCCAGCACCCAACAGGGATACACTGAAGCTTTCTTT.

Concerning this clonotype itself: It may be a read error: a sequence one base away is much more abundant. The chain joins TRBV7-2 to TRBJ2-5; 9 bases fit TRBD1. The CDR3 sequence is 17 residues long. Per germline, CDR1 SGHTA and CDR2 FQGNSA. The CDR3 DNA follows: TGTGCCAGCAGCTACCGGGACAGGGCCGGGGATCAAGAGGCCCAGTACTTC. Its translation: CASSYRDRAGDQEAQYF. Full variable domain (missing parts from reference TRBV7-2 and TRBJ2-5): GAGVSQSPSNKVTEKGKDVELRCDPISGHTALYWYRQSLGQGLEFLIYFQGNSAPDKSGLPSDRFSAERTGGSVSTLTIQRTQQEDSAVYLCASSYRDRAGDQEAQYFGPGTRLLVL.

This clonotype was seen a few times. This chain uses TRBV3-1 with TRBJ1-3; the D is unclear. Per germline, CDR1 LGHDT and CDR2 YNNKEL (reference sequence). Trimming removed 2 bases at V and 0 bases at J, with 14 bases between. The CDR3 covers 17 residues. The CDR3 sequence: CASSQLETLISGNTIYF. Written as DNA, the CDR3 is TGTGCCAGCAGCCAATTGGAGACCTTGATCTCTGGAAACACCATATATTTT.

This clonotype was seen at least ten times. The rearrangement links TRBV3-1 to TRBJ1-1, with unresolved D. V was shortened by 0 bases and J by 0 bases, with 8 bases between the two germline ends. The CDR3 loop spans 15 amino acids. From germline, CDR1 is LGHDT and CDR2 YNNKEL (reference sequence). CDR3 nucleotide sequence: TGTGCCAGCAGCCAAGAGGGCAGGATGAACACTGAAGCTTTCTTT. Translation: CASSQEGRMNTEAFF.

This clonotype was found many times. The V and J genes are TRBV27 and TRBJ1-2, with D perhaps TRBD1 (5 bases). The CDR3 spans 12 residues. The V gene lost 6 bases and the J gene lost 6 bases, with 11 bases spanning the gap. CDR1 is MNHEY, CDR2 SMNVEV, per germline (reference sequence). The CDR3 loop is CASSRGDHGYTF. The CDR3 DNA reads TGTGCCAGCAGCCGCGGGGACCATGGCTACACCTTC.

This clonotype was observed a handful of times. The chain links TRBV6-1 to TRBJ1-5; the D is unclear. CDR3 length: 14 residues. V lost 1 base to trimming and J lost 4 bases, with 8 bases between them. The germline V gene encodes CDR1 MNHNS and CDR2 SASEGT. The CDR3 region is CASSEGLGNQPQHF. The CDR3 coding sequence is TGTGCCAGCAGTGAAGGACTAGGGAATCAGCCCCAGCATTTT.

This clonotype turned up a few times. This chain connects TRBV5-1 to TRBJ1-1, with 7 positions matching TRBD1. Germline lookup yields CDR1 SGHRS and CDR2 YFSETQ. The ends lost 4 bases at V and 0 bases at J; junction bases unmatched: 6. The CDR3 sequence is 15 residues long. The CDR3 protein is CASSNYRGMNTEAFF. CDR3 DNA sequence: TGCGCCAGCAGCAATTACAGGGGTATGAACACTGAAGCTTTCTTT. Based on the CDR3 plus reference TRBV5-1 and TRBJ1-1, the full variable domain is KAGVTQTPRYLIKTRGQQVTLSCSPISGHRSVSWYQQTPGQGLQFLFEYFSETQRNKGNFPGRFSGRQFSNSRSEMNVSTLELGDSALYLCASSNYRGMNTEAFFGQGTRLTVV.

Ten or more counts support this clonotype. The V call is TRBV7-2, the J call TRBJ2-5, with D possibly matching TRBD1 (6 bases). Deletions cut 3 bases from V and 5 bases from J, with 13 bases between. The V gene's germline CDR1 is SGHTA and CDR2 FQGNSA. The CDR3 extends over 14 amino acids. The CDR3 protein is CASSLRGGSETQYF. The CDR3 bases are TGTGCCAGCAGCTTGAGAGGGGGAAGCGAGACCCAGTACTTC. Full variable domain (rest looked up from reference TRBV7-2 and TRBJ2-5): GAGVSQSPSNKVTEKGKDVELRCDPISGHTALYWYRQSLGQGLEFLIYFQGNSAPDKSGLPSDRFSAERTGGSVSTLTIQRTQQEDSAVYLCASSLRGGSETQYFGPGTRLLVL.

At least ten counts were recorded for this clonotype. V gene TRBV20-1 combines with J gene TRBJ1-2; D is unclear. The ends were cut back, 1 base at V and 3 bases at J, with 6 bases in the middle. Germline CDR1 reads DFQATT; CDR2 reads SNEGSKA (reference sequence). CDR3 length: 12 amino acids. DNA of the CDR3: TGCAGTGCTAGAGGGTATGACTATGGCTACACCTTC. This sequence encodes CSARGYDYGYTF.

This clonotype was counted at least ten times. The rearrangement uses TRBV6-1 and TRBJ2-3; D uncertain. V was shortened by 1 base and J by 6 bases, with 8 bases between the two germline ends. The length of the CDR3 is 13 residues. Germline V gene lookup returns CDR1 MNHNS and CDR2 SASEGT. The CDR3 reads CASSEELQDTQYF. The CDR3 DNA sequence: TGTGCCAGCAGTGAAGAGTTGCAGGATACGCAGTATTTT.

This clonotype has at least ten counts. The V call is TRBV19, the J call TRBJ2-1; 13 bases are a match to TRBD2. CDR3 length: 16 residues. Germline-derived CDR1 and CDR2 are LNHDA and SQIVND (reference sequence). The junction had 8 bases not matched to a gene; V was cut back by 2 bases and J by 10 bases. The CDR3 sequence: CASSILRLAGGWEQFF. The CDR3 nucleotides are TGTGCCAGTAGTATATTACGACTAGCGGGAGGTTGGGAGCAGTTCTTC.

This clonotype has ten or more counts. The chain is built from TRBV27 and TRBJ2-5; D uncertain. Germline values: CDR1 MNHEY, CDR2 SMNVEV (reference sequence). The CDR3 length is 12 residues. V shed 5 bases and J shed 0 bases, with 4 bases lying between them. The CDR3 region is CASSPDQETQYF. CDR3 nucleotides: TGTGCCAGCAGTCCCGACCAAGAGACCCAGTACTTC.

This clonotype came up many times. V and J are TRBV14 and TRBJ1-1; D gene unclear. V lost 1 base to trimming and J lost 1 base, with 10 bases between them. Germline V lookup: CDR1 SGHDN, CDR2 FVKESK. The CDR3 loop spans 15 amino acids. The CDR3 protein is CASSQAWGRNTEAFF. The CDR3 DNA reads as TGTGCCAGCAGCCAAGCGTGGGGTCGGAACACTGAAGCTTTCTTT.

At least ten counts were recorded for this clonotype. This chain uses TRBV20-1 with TRBJ2-3; 8 bases map to TRBD2. V was clipped by 3 bases and J by 0 bases; unmatched bases: 2. This CDR3 comprises 14 residues. The germline CDR1 and CDR2 sequences are DFQATT and SNEGSKA (reference sequence). The CDR3 sequence is CSARASGSTDTQYF. CDR3 coding DNA: TGCAGTGCTAGGGCTAGCGGGAGCACAGATACGCAGTATTTT.

The chain carries TRBV29-1 and TRBJ2-3; 9 positions match TRBD2. The CDR3 totals 14 residues. The V and J ends lost 3 bases and 3 bases, in that order; junction bases with no gene match: 4. Germline CDR1 is SQVTM and CDR2 is ANQGSEA. This CDR3 is CSVDWRGGTDTQYF. CDR3 DNA sequence: TGCAGCGTTGATTGGCGGGGGGGGACAGATACGCAGTATTTT.

The V gene is TRBV24-1, the J gene TRBJ1-1, with 11 bases that match TRBD1. Germline values: CDR1 KGHDR, CDR2 SFDVKD. This CDR3 comprises 13 residues. With 11 bases clipped from V and 4 bases from J, the junction kept 5 bases outside the gene matches. The CDR3 loop is CAMDRGPGTEAFF. The CDR3 DNA reads TGTGCCATGGACAGGGGGCCGGGCACTGAAGCTTTCTTT.

This clonotype was counted many times. V gene TRBV7-2 combines with J gene TRBJ2-3; 7 nucleotides line up with TRBD2. The trim removed 2 bases at V and 1 base at J, leaving 3 bases unmatched. The CDR3 totals 15 residues. Germline V gene sequence: CDR1 SGHTA, CDR2 FQGNSA. The CDR3 loop reads CASSLTAGGTDTQYF. The CDR3 bases are TGTGCCAGCAGCTTAACGGCGGGGGGCACAGATACGCAGTATTTT.

This clonotype was picked up a small number of times. The rearrangement uses TRBV3-1 and TRBJ1-2; D gene ambiguous. V was trimmed by 0 bases and J by 6 bases, leaving 14 bases between them. Germline loops: CDR1 LGHDT, CDR2 YNNKEL (reference sequence). The CDR3 contains 15 residues. CDR3 sequence reads: CASSQDFRRKDGYTF. The CDR3 DNA reads TGTGCCAGCAGCCAAGATTTTCGCAGGAAGGATGGCTACACCTTC.

At least ten counts were recorded for this clonotype. The rearrangement links TRBV7-2 to TRBJ2-7; D is possibly TRBD1 or TRBD2 (6 bases each). CDR1 and CDR2 (germline): SGHTA, FQGNSA. The V gene lost 1 base and the J gene lost 5 bases, with 15 bases spanning the gap. The CDR3 runs to 15 residues. In DNA, the CDR3 is TGTGCCAGCAGCTTAGGGGCATGGGGGGCAAACGAGCAGTACTTC. Translated: CASSLGAWGANEQYF.

The chain links TRBV29-1 to TRBJ2-7; the D gene is possibly TRBD1 (5 bases). The CDR3 length is 12 residues. Germline V gene lookup returns CDR1 SQVTM and CDR2 ANQGSEA. The V end was cut by 4 bases, the J end by 5 bases, with 12 bases between. The CDR3 sequence is CSVGLGVNEQYF. DNA of the CDR3: TGCAGCGTTGGGTTAGGGGTGAACGAGCAGTACTTC.